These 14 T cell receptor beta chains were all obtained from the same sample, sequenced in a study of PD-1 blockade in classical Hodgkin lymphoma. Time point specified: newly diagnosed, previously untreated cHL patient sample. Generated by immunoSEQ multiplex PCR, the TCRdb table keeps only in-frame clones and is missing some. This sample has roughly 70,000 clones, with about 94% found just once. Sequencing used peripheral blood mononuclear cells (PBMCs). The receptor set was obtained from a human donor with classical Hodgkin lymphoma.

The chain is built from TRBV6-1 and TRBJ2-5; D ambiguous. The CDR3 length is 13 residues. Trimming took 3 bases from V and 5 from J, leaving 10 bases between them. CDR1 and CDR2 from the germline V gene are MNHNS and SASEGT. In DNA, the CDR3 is TGTGCCAGCAGTGACCGCCTAGGGGAGACCCAGTACTTC. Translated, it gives CASSDRLGETQYF.

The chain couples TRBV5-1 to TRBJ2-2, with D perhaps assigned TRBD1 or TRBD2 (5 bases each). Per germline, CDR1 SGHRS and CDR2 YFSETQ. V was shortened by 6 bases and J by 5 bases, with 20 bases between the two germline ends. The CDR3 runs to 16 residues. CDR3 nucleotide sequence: TGCGCCAGCAAGAAATGGGGAGATGGGGCGACCGGGGAGCTGTTTTTT. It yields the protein CASKKWGDGATGELFF.

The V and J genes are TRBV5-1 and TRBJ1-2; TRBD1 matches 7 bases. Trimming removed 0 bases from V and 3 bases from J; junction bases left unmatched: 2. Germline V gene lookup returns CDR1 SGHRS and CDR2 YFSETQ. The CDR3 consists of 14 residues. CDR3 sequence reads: CASSLDRGHYGYTF. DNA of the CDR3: TGCGCCAGCAGCTTGGACAGGGGACACTATGGCTACACCTTC.

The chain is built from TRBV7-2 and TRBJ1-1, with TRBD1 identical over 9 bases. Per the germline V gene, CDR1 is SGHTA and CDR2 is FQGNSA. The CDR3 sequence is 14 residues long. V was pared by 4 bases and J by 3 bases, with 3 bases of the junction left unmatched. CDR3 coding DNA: TGTGCCAGCAGCTGGGACAGGGACGACACTGAAGCTTTCTTT. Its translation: CASSWDRDDTEAFF. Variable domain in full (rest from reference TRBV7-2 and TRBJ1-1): GAGVSQSPSNKVTEKGKDVELRCDPISGHTALYWYRQSLGQGLEFLIYFQGNSAPDKSGLPSDRFSAERTGGSVSTLTIQRTQQEDSAVYLCASSWDRDDTEAFFGQGTRLTVV.

The DNA for the CDR3 is TGTGCCAGTAGTACGACAGGGGATGGGTATCAGCCCCAGCATTTT. This gives the protein CASSTTGDGYQPQHF. The chain couples TRBV19 to TRBJ1-5, with 8 nucleotides matching TRBD1. The CDR3 extends over 15 amino acids. CDR1 is LNHDA and CDR2 is SQIVND in the germline V gene (reference sequence). V lost 4 bases and J lost 5; bases outside the gene matches: 7.

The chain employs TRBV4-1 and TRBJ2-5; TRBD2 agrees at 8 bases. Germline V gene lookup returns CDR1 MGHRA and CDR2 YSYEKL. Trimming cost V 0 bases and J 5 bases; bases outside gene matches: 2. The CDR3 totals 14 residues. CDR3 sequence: CASSQDRGGETQYF. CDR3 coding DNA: TGCGCCAGCAGCCAAGATCGGGGGGGTGAGACCCAGTACTTC.

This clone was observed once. The CDR3, as DNA: TGCGCCAGCAGCTTCACTTGGGGTAGCGGGAGAGATACGCAGTATTTT. Translating gives CASSFTWGSGRDTQYF. V gene TRBV5-1 combines with J gene TRBJ2-3, with 9 bases fitting TRBD2. J was trimmed by 5 bases and V by 2 bases; bases with no gene match: 9. CDR1 SGHRS and CDR2 YFSETQ come from the germline V gene. The CDR3 runs 16 residues.

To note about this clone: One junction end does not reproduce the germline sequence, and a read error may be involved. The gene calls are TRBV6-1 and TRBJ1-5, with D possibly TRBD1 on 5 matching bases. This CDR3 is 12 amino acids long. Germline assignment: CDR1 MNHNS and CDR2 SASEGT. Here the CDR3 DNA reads TGTGCCAGCAGTGAAATGGGGGATATTAAATCTTTT. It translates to CASSEMGDIKSF.

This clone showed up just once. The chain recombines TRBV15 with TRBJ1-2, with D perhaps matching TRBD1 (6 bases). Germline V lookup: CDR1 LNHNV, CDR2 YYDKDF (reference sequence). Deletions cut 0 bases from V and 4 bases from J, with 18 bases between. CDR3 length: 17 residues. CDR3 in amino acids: CATSRDIGQGFSYGYTF. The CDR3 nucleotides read TGTGCCACCAGCAGAGATATAGGGCAGGGGTTTTCCTATGGCTACACCTTC.

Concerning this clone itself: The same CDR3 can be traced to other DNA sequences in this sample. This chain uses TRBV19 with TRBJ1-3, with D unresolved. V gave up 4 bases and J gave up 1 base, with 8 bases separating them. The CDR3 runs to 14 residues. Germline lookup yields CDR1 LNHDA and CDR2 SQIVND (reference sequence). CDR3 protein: CASSTGASGNTIYF. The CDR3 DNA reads TGTGCCAGTAGTACGGGCGCTTCTGGAAACACCATATATTTT.

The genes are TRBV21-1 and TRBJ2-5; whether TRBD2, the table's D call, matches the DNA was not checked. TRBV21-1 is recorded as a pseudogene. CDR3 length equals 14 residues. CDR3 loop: CASSLRTLSETQYF. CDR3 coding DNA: TGTGCCAGCAGCCTGAGGACTTTGTCAGAGACCCAGTACTTC.

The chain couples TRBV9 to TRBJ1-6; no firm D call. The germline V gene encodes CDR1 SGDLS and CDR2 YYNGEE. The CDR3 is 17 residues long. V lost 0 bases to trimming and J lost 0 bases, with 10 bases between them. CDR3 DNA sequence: TGTGCCAGCAGCGTAGGAACGGGGAGCTCCTATAATTCACCCCTCCACTTT. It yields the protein CASSVGTGSSYNSPLHF. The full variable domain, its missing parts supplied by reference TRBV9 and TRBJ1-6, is DSGVTQTPKHLITATGQRVTLRCSPRSGDLSVYWYQQSLDQGLQFLIQYYNGEERAKGNILERFSAQQFPDLHSELNLSSLELGDSALYFCASSVGTGSSYNSPLHFGNGTRLTVT.

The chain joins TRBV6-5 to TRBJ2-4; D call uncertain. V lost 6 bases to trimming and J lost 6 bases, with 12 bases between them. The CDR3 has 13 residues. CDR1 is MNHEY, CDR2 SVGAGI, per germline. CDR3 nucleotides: TGTGCCAGCAGCCTTAACGATGTAAACATTCAGTACTTC. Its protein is CASSLNDVNIQYF.

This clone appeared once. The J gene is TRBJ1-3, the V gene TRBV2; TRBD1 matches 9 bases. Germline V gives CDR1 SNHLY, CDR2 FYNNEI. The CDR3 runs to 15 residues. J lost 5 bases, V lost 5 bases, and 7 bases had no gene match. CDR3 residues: CASSPQGAGRNTIYF. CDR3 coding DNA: TGTGCCAGCAGTCCACAGGGGGCAGGAAGAAACACCATATATTTT.